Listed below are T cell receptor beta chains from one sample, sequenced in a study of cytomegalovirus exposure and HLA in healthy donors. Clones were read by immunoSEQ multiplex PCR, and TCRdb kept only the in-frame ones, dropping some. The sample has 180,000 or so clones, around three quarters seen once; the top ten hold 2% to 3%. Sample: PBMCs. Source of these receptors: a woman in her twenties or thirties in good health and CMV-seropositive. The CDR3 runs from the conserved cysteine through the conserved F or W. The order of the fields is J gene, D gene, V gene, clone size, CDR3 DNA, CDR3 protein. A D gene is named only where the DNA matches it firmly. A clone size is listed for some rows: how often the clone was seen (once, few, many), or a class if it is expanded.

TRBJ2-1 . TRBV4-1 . TGCGCCAGCAGCCAGGACAGTACGGGTGAGCAGTTCTTC CASSQDSTGEQFF
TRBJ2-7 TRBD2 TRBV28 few TGTGCCAGCAGTTTAGGACTAGTTGGGTCCTACGAGCAGTACTTC CASSLGLVGSYEQYF
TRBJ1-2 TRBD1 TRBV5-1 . TGCGCCAGCAGCTTGGCCAAGACAGGGATTCGTAGCTACACCTTC CASSLAKTGIRSYTF
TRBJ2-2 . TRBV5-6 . TGTGCCAGCAGCGTGCTCGCGGGGTACAACACCGGGGAGCTGTTTTTT CASSVLAGYNTGELFF
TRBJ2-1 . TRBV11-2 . TGTGCCAGCAGCACTTCAGGTATCCTTCAGTTCTTC CASSTSGILQFF
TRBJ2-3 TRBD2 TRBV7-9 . TGTGCCAGCAGCTCGACTAGCGGGCAAGATACGCAGTATTTT CASSSTSGQDTQYF
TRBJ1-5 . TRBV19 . TGTGCCAGTAGTATAACCTGGGCAAAGAGCAATCAGCCCCAGCATTTT CASSITWAKSNQPQHF
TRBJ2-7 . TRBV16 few TGTGCCAGCAGCCCACGTAAGATCAGATACGAGCAGTACTTC CASSPRKIRYEQYF
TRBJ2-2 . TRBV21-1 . TGTGCCAGCAGCAAAGAGGGGCCCGGGGAGCTGTTTTTT CASSKEGPGELFF
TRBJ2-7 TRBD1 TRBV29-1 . TGCAGCCACAACAGGGGAACCTACGAGCAGTACTTC CSHNRGTYEQYF
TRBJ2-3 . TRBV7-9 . TGTGCCAGCACCCAAGGGGCGGGGATAGTAGATACGCAGTATTTT CASTQGAGIVDTQYF
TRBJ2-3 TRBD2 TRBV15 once TGTGCCACCAGCAGAGGCGGGGGGGATGGAGATACGCAGTATTTT CATSRGGGDGDTQYF
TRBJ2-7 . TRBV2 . TGTGCCAGCACGGGGAACGAGCAGTACTTC CASTGNEQYF
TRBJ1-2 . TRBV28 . TGTGCCATCCTGGGTGGGGGGACGAACTATGGCTACACCTTC CAILGGGTNYGYTF
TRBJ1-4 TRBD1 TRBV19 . TGTGCCAGTAGTATGGGCAGGGGGGATGAAAAACTGTTTTTT CASSMGRGDEKLFF
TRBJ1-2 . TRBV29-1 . TGCAGCGTTGAGGAGGGAGTTAAGGACTATGGCTACACCTTC CSVEEGVKDYGYTF
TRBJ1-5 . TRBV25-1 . TGTGCCAGCAGTAGTCCCTTACTCAATCAGCCCCAGCATTTT CASSSPLLNQPQHF
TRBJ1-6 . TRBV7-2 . TGTGCCAGCAGCTTAGCTTCAACGAGCTCCTATAATTCACCCCTCCACTTT CASSLASTSSYNSPLHF
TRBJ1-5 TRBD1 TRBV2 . TGTGCCAGCAGCGGACAGGGGAATCAGCCCCAGCATTTT CASSGQGNQPQHF
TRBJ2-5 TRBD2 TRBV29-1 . TGCAGCGTTGACGGGCCCCCGGGAGGCGAGACCCAGTACTTC CSVDGPPGGETQYF
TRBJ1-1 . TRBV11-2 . TGTGCCAGCACCCGGGACACATCCCGGGCTGAAGCTTTCTTT CASTRDTSRAEAFF
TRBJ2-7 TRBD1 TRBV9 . TGTGCCAGCAGCGGAGGACAGGGTGGGTCCTACGAGCAGTACTTC CASSGGQGGSYEQYF
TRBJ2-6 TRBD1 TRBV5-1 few TGCGCCAGCAGCCAGGGACAGGGAGGCACTGGGGCCAACGTCCTGACTTTC CASSQGQGGTGANVLTF
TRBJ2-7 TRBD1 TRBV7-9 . TGTGCCAGCAGCTCCCCGTGGGGACAGGGAAGAGTTTCCTACGAGCAGTACTTC CASSSPWGQGRVSYEQYF
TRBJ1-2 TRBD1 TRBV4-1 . TGCGCCAGCAGCCGTTTATACTGGGGACAGCGAGGCTATGGCTACACCTTC CASSRLYWGQRGYGYTF
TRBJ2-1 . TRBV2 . TGTGCCAGCACTTTGGGACTGGCCTTGGATGAGCAGTTCTTC CASTLGLALDEQFF
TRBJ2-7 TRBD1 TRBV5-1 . TGCGCCAGCAGCTTGGAGGTAGGGACAGGGGCGCGGGAGCAGTACTTC CASSLEVGTGAREQYF
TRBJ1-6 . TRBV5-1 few TGCGCCAGCAGCTTGGGCAGGGGTAATTCACCCCTCCACTTT CASSLGRGNSPLHF
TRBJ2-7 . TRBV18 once TGTGCCAGCTCACCAAGGCGCAGGGAAAGGCCCTACGAGCAGTACTTC CASSPRRRERPYEQYF
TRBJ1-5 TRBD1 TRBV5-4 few TGTGCCACCGTGACAGGGTCCCGGCGTGGGCCCCAGCATTTT CATVTGSRRGPQHF
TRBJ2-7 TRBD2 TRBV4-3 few TGCGCCAGCAGCCAAGAATACAGCGGGGGCTCAGGGCAGTACTTC CASSQEYSGGSGQYF
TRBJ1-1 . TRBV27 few TGTGCCAGCAGTTTCCCTACGACAAGCATGAACACTGAAGCTTTCTTT CASSFPTTSMNTEAFF
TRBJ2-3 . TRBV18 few TGTGCCAGCTCACCAAGTGAGGATACGCAGTATTTT CASSPSEDTQYF
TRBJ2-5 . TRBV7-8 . TGTGCCAGCAGCTTAGCGAGGATTAAGAGGGCGGAGGCCCAGTACTTC CASSLARIKRAEAQYF
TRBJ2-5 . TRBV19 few TGTGCCAGTAGTATTGGTCAGAATACGGAGACCCAGTACTTC CASSIGQNTETQYF
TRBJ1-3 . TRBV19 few TGTGCCAGTAGTATGCCGGGACTGCGCTCTGGAAACACCATATATTTT CASSMPGLRSGNTIYF
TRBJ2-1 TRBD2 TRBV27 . TGTGCCAGCAGTTCCCAGCGGGGGGACCATTCCTACAATGAGCAGTTCTTC CASSSQRGDHSYNEQFF
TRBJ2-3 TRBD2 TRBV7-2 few TGTGCCAGCAGCTTAGGGACTAGCAGTAGCACAGATACGCAGTATTTT CASSLGTSSSTDTQYF
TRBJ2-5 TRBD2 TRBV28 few TGTGCCAGCGGCGGGGGGCGTGAGACCCAGTACTTC CASGGGRETQYF
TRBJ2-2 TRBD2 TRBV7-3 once TGTGCCAGCAGCTTAACTCCGGCCGGGGGGTACACCGGGGAGCTGTTTTTT CASSLTPAGGYTGELFF
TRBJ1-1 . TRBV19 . TGTGCCAGTAGTATGAGTGCGAACACTGAAGCTTTCTTT CASSMSANTEAFF
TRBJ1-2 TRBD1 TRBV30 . TGTGCCTGGAGTGCCCTCGACGGGACAGGGAGGAATGGCTACACCTTC CAWSALDGTGRNGYTF
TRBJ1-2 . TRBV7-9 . TGTGCCAGCAGCTTGGAGGGGAAACTATTGGATGGCTACACCTTC CASSLEGKLLDGYTF
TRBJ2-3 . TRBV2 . TGTGCCAGCAGGGATCTACTAGTCACTAGCACAGATACGCAGTATTTT CASRDLLVTSTDTQYF
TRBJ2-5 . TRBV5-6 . TGTGCCAGCAGCGCGGCCCGGTTGGCAGAGACCCAGTACTTC CASSAARLAETQYF
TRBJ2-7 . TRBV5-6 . TGTGCCAGCAGCCAAGGGAGGCCGTACGAGCAGTACTTC CASSQGRPYEQYF
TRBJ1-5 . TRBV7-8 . TGTGCCAGCAGGGGCAGGGGTAGCAATCAGCCCCAGCATTTT CASRGRGSNQPQHF
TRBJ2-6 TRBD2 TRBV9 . TGTGCCAGCAGCGTACCGCGGGGGTCTGGGGCCAACGGCCTGACTTTC CASSVPRGSGANGLTF
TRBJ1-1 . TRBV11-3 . TGTGCCAGCAGCTTAGGCTGGGCAGCCCGAAGCTTCACTGAAGCTTTCTTT CASSLGWAARSFTEAFF
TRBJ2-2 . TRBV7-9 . TGTGCCAGCAGCTTAGAGGGACTTAACACCGGGGAGCTGTTTTTT CASSLEGLNTGELFF
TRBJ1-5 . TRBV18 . TGTGCCAGCTCAACTGAGGGTAATCAGCCCCAGCATTTT CASSTEGNQPQHF
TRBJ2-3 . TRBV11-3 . TGTGCCAGCAGCCCCCGGAGCACCACAGATACGCAGTATTTT CASSPRSTTDTQYF
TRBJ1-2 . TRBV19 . TGTGCCAGTAGTCTACAGGGAAACTATGGCTACACCTTC CASSLQGNYGYTF
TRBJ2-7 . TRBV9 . TGTGCCAGCAGCGTAGATAGCTCCCATTCGGGGGAGCAGTACTTC CASSVDSSHSGEQYF
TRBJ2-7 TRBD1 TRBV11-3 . TGTGCCAGCAGCTTAGATTGGGCAGGGGGCTCCTACGAGCAGTACTTC CASSLDWAGGSYEQYF
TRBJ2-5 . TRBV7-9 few TGTGCCAGCAGCTTAAACCGCAGGGAGACCCAGTACTTC CASSLNRRETQYF
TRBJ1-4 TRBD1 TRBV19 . TGTGCCAGTACCCACGTGAGGGGGCCCGGGGTTAATGAAAAACTGTTTTTT CASTHVRGPGVNEKLFF
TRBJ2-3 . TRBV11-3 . TGTGCCAGCAGCCCTCGGTTCGGGGGAGATACGCAGTATTTT CASSPRFGGDTQYF